This T cell receptor (beta chain) was captured in a study of blood T cell repertoires in COVID-19. The germline V gene has CDR1 MNHEY and CDR2 SVGEGT. This CDR3 has 14 amino acids. V was trimmed by 5 bases and J by 2 bases, leaving 10 bases between them. Authors' processing steps: Counts of nucleated cells, estimated from reference gene primer amplification, were obtained. Sequencing used immunoSEQ multiplex PCR; TCRdb keeps in-frame clones, though not all of them. Clonal size and the V and J genes are those of that table, whereas D and trimming came from the DNA. The sample yields about 170,000 clones, about 86% seen once. There are a few counts of this clone.

The sequence was collected from a woman in her 70s who had recovered from COVID-19. This sequence joins TRBV6-2 or TRBV6-3 and TRBJ1-5; D is uncertain. The sequencing sample was made of peripheral blood. Here the CDR3 DNA reads TGTGCCAGCAGTCCAACACAAGGCAATCAGCCCCAGCATTTT. This translates into CASSPTQGNQPQHF.